Sequencing of this T cell receptor (beta chain) was carried out in a study of blood T cell repertoires in COVID-19. Germline V CDR1 and CDR2: MGHDK, SYGVNS. Trimming took 4 bases from V and 5 from J, leaving 19 bases between them. This CDR3 spans 16 amino acids. Generated by immunoSEQ multiplex PCR, the TCRdb table keeps only in-frame clones and is missing some. The table has fewer than 250,000 clones, approximately 90% seen once. Sequenced material: peripheral blood. The receptor comes from a man aged 35 to 55 with acute or convalescent COVID-19. The chain has TRBV25-1 and TRBJ2-3; maybe TRBD2 (6 bases). CDR3 in DNA: TGTGCCAGCAGTGGGGGGTACGGCGGGACCCTAGATACGCAGTATTTT. Amino acids: CASSGGYGGTLDTQYF. Drawing the rest from reference TRBV25-1 and TRBJ2-3, the complete variable domain is EADIYQTPRYLVIGTGKKITLECSQTMGHDKMYWYQQDPGMELHLIHYSYGVNSTEKGDLSSESTVSRIRTEHFPLTLESARPSHTSQYLCASSGGYGGTLDTQYFGPGTRLTVL.